This passage covers 20 T cell receptor beta chains from one sample sequenced in a study of CD8+ T cells in alopecia areata. Sequencing templates came from extracted RNA that was reverse transcribed into cDNA. The method was immunoSEQ multiplex PCR; TCRdb's version includes in-frame clones alone and lacks a portion of them. The sample consists of 160,000 or so clones, roughly 70% of them appearing once. The material was CD8+ T cells sorted from blood, obtained at week 0. The receptor source for this set is a human donor with alopecia areata.

This rearrangement joins TRBV29-1 to TRBJ2-1; 9 positions agree with TRBD1. CDR1 is SQVTM and CDR2 is ANQGSEA in the germline V gene. The CDR3 spans 14 residues. J gave up 9 bases and V 6 bases, and 12 bases lay outside the gene matches. Here the CDR3 reads CSVGDRAPFVEQFF. The DNA of the CDR3 is TGCAGCGTCGGGGACAGGGCACCATTTGTTGAGCAGTTCTTC.

The rearrangement uses TRBV27 and TRBJ1-6; a weak D match, TRBD1 (5 bases). Germline V lookup: CDR1 MNHEY, CDR2 SMNVEV (reference sequence). This CDR3 spans 14 amino acids. Deletions cut 2 bases from V and 7 bases from J, with 9 bases between. As DNA, the CDR3 is TGTGCCAGCAGTTTACAGGGAGTCAATTCACCCCTCCACTTT. Its translation: CASSLQGVNSPLHF.

The chain uses TRBV10-2 and TRBJ2-5, with 9 nucleotides matching TRBD1. Germline CDR1 and CDR2: WSHSY and SAAADI. The CDR3 contains 13 residues. V was clipped by 6 bases and J by 7 bases; unmatched bases: 6. CDR3 amino acids: CASSTGGMGTQYF. The CDR3 DNA is TGCGCCAGCAGCACAGGGGGCATGGGGACCCAGTACTTC.

The rearrangement joins TRBV6-1 to TRBJ1-5; 11 bases match TRBD1. Germline V CDR1 and CDR2: MNHNS, SASEGT. The CDR3 has 15 residues. The trim removed 10 bases at V and 2 bases at J, leaving 7 bases unmatched. CDR3 nucleotides: TGTGCCACGGGACGGACAGGGGGCGGCAATCAGCCCCAGCATTTT. Translating gives CATGRTGGGNQPQHF.

The chain combines TRBV5-6 with TRBJ1-6; TRBD1 is a possible D gene (5 bases). Per germline, CDR1 SGHDT and CDR2 YYEEEE. This CDR3 has 14 residues. Trimming took 4 bases from V and 12 from J, leaving 17 bases between them. The CDR3 protein is CASSLVDSPVPLHF. The CDR3 DNA reads as TGTGCCAGCAGCCTCGTTGACAGCCCGGTACCCCTCCACTTT.

This clone showed up just a few times. V is TRBV19 and J is TRBJ1-1; TRBD1 matches 7 bases. The junction had 10 bases not matched to a gene; V was cut back by 6 bases and J by 3 bases. CDR1 and CDR2 (germline): LNHDA, SQIVND (reference sequence). The CDR3 is made up of 15 amino acids. Written as DNA, the CDR3 is TGTGCCAGTAGAACAGGGGAAAGGATTTACACTGAAGCTTTCTTT. Amino acids: CASRTGERIYTEAFF.

This clone was observed a few times. This sequence joins TRBV7-9 and TRBJ1-6; D perhaps matches TRBD1 (6 bases). Trimming left V 3 bases short and J 7 bases short, with 19 bases between. This CDR3 is 17 amino acids long. Germline-derived CDR1 and CDR2 are SEHNR and FQNEAQ (reference sequence). The CDR3: CASSLLSPTGTNSPLHF. The CDR3 region has the DNA TGTGCCAGCAGCTTGCTCTCTCCGACAGGCACCAATTCACCCCTCCACTTT. Combining the CDR3 with reference TRBV7-9 and TRBJ1-6 gives the whole variable domain DTGVSQNPRHKITKRGQNVTFRCDPISEHNRLYWYRQTLGQGPEFLTYFQNEAQLEKSRLLSDRFSAERPKGSFSTLEIQRTEQGDSAMYLCASSLLSPTGTNSPLHFGNGTRLTVT.

The chain combines TRBV4-1 with TRBJ1-5; 11 positions match TRBD1. J was trimmed by 7 bases and V by 4 bases; bases with no gene match: 6. CDR1 is MGHRA, CDR2 YSYEKL, per germline. The CDR3 spans 15 residues. For the CDR3, the DNA is TGCGCCAGCAGCCTAGGACAGGGGGCTTTCCAGCCCCAGCATTTT. Translating it yields CASSLGQGAFQPQHF.

This chain joins TRBV5-6 and TRBJ1-5; 10 nucleotides line up with TRBD1. Germline CDR1 is SGHDT and CDR2 is YYEEEE. V gave up 3 bases and J gave up 6 bases; unmatched junction bases: 3. The CDR3 is made up of 14 amino acids. The CDR3 DNA follows: TGTGCCAGCAGCTCCGGGACAGGGGCTCAGCCCCAGCATTTT. Its protein is CASSSGTGAQPQHF.

The chain uses TRBV7-9 and TRBJ2-5; D is unclear. Germline values: CDR1 SEHNR, CDR2 FQNEAQ (reference sequence). Trimming pared 3 bases from V and 4 bases from J, leaving 12 bases between. The CDR3 length is 14 residues. In DNA, the CDR3 is TGTGCCAGCAGCTTGGTCGGTGTGGGAGAGACCCAGTACTTC. As protein: CASSLVGVGETQYF.

J is TRBJ2-3 and V is TRBV4-1; D not certain. The CDR3 contains 15 residues. The germline gives CDR1 MGHRA, CDR2 YSYEKL. V was pared by 2 bases and J by 4 bases, with 13 bases between. The CDR3: CASSQQVAEADTQYF. Written as DNA, the CDR3 is TGCGCCAGCAGCCAACAGGTCGCCGAGGCAGATACGCAGTATTTT.

This rearrangement joins TRBV6-5 to TRBJ1-2; 8 bases agree with TRBD1. CDR1 is MNHEY and CDR2 is SVGAGI in the germline V gene. The CDR3 runs 13 residues. With 2 bases clipped from V and 6 bases from J, the junction kept 2 bases outside the gene matches. CDR3 nucleotide sequence: TGTGCCAGCAGTTACGACAGGGGAGATGGCTACACCTTC. Amino acids: CASSYDRGDGYTF.

The rearrangement uses TRBV15 and TRBJ2-7; 8 positions match TRBD1. The CDR3 is 15 amino acids. The germline V gene encodes CDR1 LNHNV and CDR2 YYDKDF (reference sequence). Trimming at V came to 3 bases and at J to 3 bases, leaving 7 bases not matched to a gene. This chain's CDR3 is CATSSPGQDDYEQYF. CDR3 nucleotides: TGTGCCACCAGCAGCCCGGGACAGGATGACTACGAGCAGTACTTC. Full variable domain (remainder filled in from reference TRBV15 and TRBJ2-7): DAMVIQNPRYQVTQFGKPVTLSCSQTLNHNVMYWYQQKSSQAPKLLFHYYDKDFNNEADTPDNFQSRRPNTSFCFLDIRSPGLGDTAMYLCATSSPGQDDYEQYFGPGTRLTVT.

V and J are TRBV5-1 and TRBJ2-3; 9 positions agree with TRBD2. The CDR3 covers 15 residues. V dropped 5 bases and J dropped 5; count of bases not matched to a gene: 9. The germline CDR1 and CDR2 sequences are SGHRS and YFSETQ. The CDR3 nucleotides are TGCGCCAGCAGACTAACCGGACTAGCGATAGATACGCAGTATTTT. Its translation: CASRLTGLAIDTQYF.

This sequence joins TRBV29-1 and TRBJ2-1; 12 nucleotides match TRBD2. CDR3 length: 17 residues. Germline CDR1 reads SQVTM; CDR2 reads ANQGSEA. J gave up 3 bases and V 2 bases, and 8 bases lay outside the gene matches. The CDR3 region has the DNA TGCAGCGTTGAACCGCTAGCGGGGGGGCGGGTCTACAATGAGCAGTTCTTC. It encodes CSVEPLAGGRVYNEQFF.

Only one count was recorded for this clone. This chain links TRBV13 with TRBJ1-6; possible D gene TRBD1, 6 bases. There are 18 residues in the CDR3. V lost 5 bases, J lost 5 bases, and 22 bases lay in between. The germline CDR1 and CDR2 sequences are PRHDT and FYEKMQ (reference sequence). CDR3 DNA: TGTGCCAGCAGCCCTAGGGGGGTTAGGGGCACGAATAATTCACCCCTCCACTTT. As protein: CASSPRGVRGTNNSPLHF.

This clone was found once. The chain uses TRBV30 and TRBJ1-2, with TRBD1 matching over 7 bases. The length of the CDR3 is 14 residues. V lost 2 bases and J lost 4; bases outside the gene matches: 7. Germline CDR1 GTSNPN, CDR2 SVGIG (reference sequence). The CDR3 nucleotides are TGTGCCTGGAGTACCGGACAGGACCCCTATGGCTACACCTTC. It is translated as CAWSTGQDPYGYTF.

The chain is built from TRBV7-2 and TRBJ2-7; D is unclear. This CDR3 is built from 11 residues. Germline CDR1 reads SGHTA; CDR2 reads FQGNSA. V was cut by 0 bases and J by 6 bases, with 3 bases left in between. The CDR3 sequence: CASSLAAEQYF. CDR3 in DNA: TGTGCCAGCAGCTTAGCGGCCGAGCAGTACTTC.

This chain joins TRBV30 and TRBJ2-3, with D unresolved. The CDR3 sequence is 12 residues long. Trimming left V 2 bases short and J 4 bases short, with 7 bases between. Germline V gives CDR1 GTSNPN, CDR2 SVGIG (reference sequence). The CDR3 DNA reads TGTGCCTGGAGTACCGCAGCAGATACGCAGTATTTT. Translated: CAWSTAADTQYF.

The chain has TRBV13 and TRBJ2-5, with D perhaps TRBD2 (6 bases). CDR1 PRHDT and CDR2 FYEKMQ come from the germline V gene (reference sequence). Trimming shortened V by 5 bases and J by 5 bases, and 18 bases separated the two germline ends. The CDR3 is made up of 15 amino acids. CDR3 sequence (DNA): TGTGCCAGCAGCCGGGGGAGGTCGGAGGGGGAGACCCAGTACTTC. This encodes CASSRGRSEGETQYF. The full variable domain, completed using reference TRBV13 and TRBJ2-5, is AAGVIQSPRHLIKEKRETATLKCYPIPRHDTVYWYQQGPGQDPQFLISFYEKMQSDKGSIPDRFSAQQFSDYHSELNMSSLELGDSALYFCASSRGRSEGETQYFGPGTRLLVL.